A selection of T cell receptor beta chains follows, all from one sample in a study of chemoradiotherapy in HPV16-positive cancers. TCRdb's table, derived via immunoSEQ multiplex PCR, lists solely in-frame clones and lacks some. This sample has about 1,800 clones, with 60% to 80% found just once. The sample was tumor tissue, taken from a patient who underwent chemoradiotherapy. Receptors were obtained from a human donor with HPV-associated anogenital cancer. The CDR3 runs from the conserved cysteine through the conserved F or W. The D gene is left open where the match is weak. Clone sizes are given selectively: once, few, many, or a class where the clone is expanded.

cdr3_aa cdr3_nt clone_size v_call d_call j_call
CASSRDSFSGSETFF TGTGCCAGCAGCCGGGACAGTTTTTCAGGATCCGAGACTTTCTTT NA TRBV5-4 TRBD1 TRBJ1-1
CSVGQGRETQYF TGCAGCGTCGGACAGGGGAGGGAGACCCAGTACTTC NA TRBV29-1 TRBD1 TRBJ2-5
CSVGDLITGELFF TGCAGCGTTGGGGACTTAATAACCGGGGAGCTGTTTTTT NA TRBV29-1 NA TRBJ2-2
CASRPGGGEDYGYTF TGTGCCAGCCGCCCTGGGGGCGGTGAGGACTATGGCTACACCTTC NA TRBV6-5 NA TRBJ1-2
CATSTTTGTGGSRNPQETQYF TGTGCCACCAGCACCACGACCGGGACAGGGGGGTCCAGGAACCCACAAGAGACCCAGTACTTC NA TRBV15 TRBD1 TRBJ2-5
CAWSRFGGGASYNEQFF TGTGCCTGGAGTCGGTTTGGTGGCGGGGCCTCCTACAATGAGCAGTTCTTC NA TRBV30 NA TRBJ2-1
CASSLAGASGNYEQYF TGTGCCAGCAGCTTAGCAGGGGCTAGCGGGAATTACGAGCAGTACTTC NA TRBV7-1 TRBD2 TRBJ2-7
CASSLLPGSNSPLYF TGCGCCAGCAGCTTGTTACCAGGGAGCAATTCACCCCTCTACTTT NA TRBV5-1 NA TRBJ1-6
CATKPPGTKYGYTF TGTGCCACCAAGCCTCCAGGGACAAAGTATGGCTACACCTTC NA TRBV6-6 NA TRBJ1-2
CASSLPGRAGETQYF TGCGCCAGCAGCTTACCCGGGAGGGCCGGAGAGACCCAGTACTTC NA TRBV5-1 TRBD2 TRBJ2-5
CASSLGGYGLSEQYF TGTGCCAGCTCACTGGGGGGTTACGGGTTGAGTGAGCAGTACTTC NA TRBV18 NA TRBJ2-7
CASSQEGGPNEQFF TGCGCCAGCAGCCAAGAAGGGGGGCCCAATGAGCAGTTCTTC NA TRBV4-3 NA TRBJ2-1
CASSKSEWTDSYNEQFF TGTGCCAGCTCCAAATCGGAATGGACCGACTCCTACAATGAGCAGTTCTTC NA TRBV25-1 NA TRBJ2-1
CAWSPSQGSVYGYTF TGTGCCTGGAGTCCGTCACAGGGGAGTGTCTATGGCTACACCTTC NA TRBV30 TRBD1 TRBJ1-2
CASSGRDSPIDDTEAFF TGTGCCAGCAGCGGCCGGGACAGCCCAATCGACGACACTGAAGCTTTCTTT NA TRBV9 TRBD1 TRBJ1-1
CASSLYEGPSTDTQYF TGTGCCAGCAGCTTATACGAGGGGCCTAGCACAGATACGCAGTATTTT NA TRBV7-9 NA TRBJ2-3
CASSLGQGAQPQHF TGTGCCAGCAGCTTGGGACAGGGGGCACAGCCCCAGCATTTT NA TRBV7-9 TRBD1 TRBJ1-5
CASSSGRETQYF TGTGCCAGCAGCAGTGGCCGGGAGACCCAGTACTTC NA TRBV25-1 NA TRBJ2-5
CASSLGISGNTIYF TGTGCCAGCAGCTTAGGGATCTCTGGAAACACCATATATTTT NA TRBV11-2 NA TRBJ1-3
CASSQDVVAGDSWHYEQYF TGCGCCAGCAGCCAAGATGTGGTAGCGGGAGACTCATGGCACTACGAGCAGTACTTC NA TRBV4-1 TRBD2 TRBJ2-7
CAWNLQYNSPLHF TGTGCCTGGAACCTGCAGTATAATTCACCCCTCCACTTT NA TRBV30 NA TRBJ1-6
CASSEEDAGTGPYNEQFF TGTGCCAGCAGTGAAGAGGATGCCGGGACTGGCCCCTACAATGAGCAGTTCTTC NA TRBV6-1 NA TRBJ2-1
CARKGSGTGTNEKLFF TGTGCCAGAAAGGGTTCAGGGACGGGGACTAATGAAAAACTGTTTTTT once TRBV5-3 NA TRBJ1-4
CASSIGGSPDTQYF TGTGCCAGTAGTATAGGAGGCTCCCCAGATACGCAGTATTTT NA TRBV19 NA TRBJ2-3
CASSSGFRAEQYF TGCGCCAGCAGCTCAGGTTTTAGGGCCGAGCAGTACTTC NA TRBV5-1 NA TRBJ2-7
CSVEGYNEQFF TGCAGCGTTGAGGGTTACAATGAGCAGTTCTTC NA TRBV29-1 NA TRBJ2-1
CASRGQGYGYTF TGTGCCAGCAGGGGACAGGGCTATGGCTACACCTTC once TRBV6-5 TRBD1 TRBJ1-2
CASSLLGAAGSEQYF TGTGCCAGCAGTTTATTAGGGGCGGCAGGGAGCGAGCAGTACTTC NA TRBV28 NA TRBJ2-7
CANPEHPTGELFF TGTGCCAACCCCGAGCACCCCACCGGGGAGCTGTTTTTT NA TRBV19 NA TRBJ2-2
CASSSDFYEQYF TGTGCCAGCAGTTCGGACTTCTACGAGCAGTACTTC NA TRBV7-2 NA TRBJ2-7
CATSRDLSTGYNQPQHF TGTGCCACCAGCAGAGATCTCTCGACAGGGTACAATCAGCCCCAGCATTTT NA TRBV15 TRBD1 TRBJ1-5
CASSLLVLNTGELFF TGTGCCAGCAGTTTATTGGTGCTCAACACCGGGGAGCTGTTTTTT NA TRBV28 NA TRBJ2-2
CASSLRTGDHNEQFF TGTGCCAGCTCACTTAGGACAGGGGACCACAATGAGCAGTTCTTC NA TRBV18 TRBD1 TRBJ2-1
CSVATNSYNEQFF TGCAGCGTGGCTACTAACTCCTACAATGAGCAGTTCTTC NA TRBV29-1 NA TRBJ2-1
CASSQGRGFVNTQYF TGCGCCAGCAGTCAGGGCAGGGGGTTCGTGAATACGCAGTATTTT NA TRBV23-1 TRBD1 TRBJ2-3
CASSVAPFDTLNSPLHF TGTGCCAGCAGCGTAGCCCCTTTCGACACGTTAAATTCACCCCTCCACTTT NA TRBV9 NA TRBJ1-6
CAWSRSGWEETQYF TGTGCCTGGAGCCGATCGGGCTGGGAAGAGACCCAGTACTTC NA TRBV30 NA TRBJ2-5
CASSLSRLINEQFF TGTGCCAGCAGTTTATCGCGACTTATCAATGAGCAGTTCTTC NA TRBV27 NA TRBJ2-1
CASSETYNQPQHF TGTGCCAGCAGTGAAACGTACAATCAGCCCCAGCATTTT few TRBV2 NA TRBJ1-5
CSAVVNEQFF TGCAGTGCTGTGGTGAATGAGCAGTTCTTC NA TRBV20-1 NA TRBJ2-1
CASSLGSGLPSYNEQFF TGTGCCAGCAGCTTAGGGTCCGGACTTCCCTCCTACAATGAGCAGTTCTTC once TRBV7-2 NA TRBJ2-1
CASSLSYGSSGNTIYF TGTGCCAGCAGTTTATCGTATGGCTCTTCTGGAAACACCATATATTTT NA TRBV28 NA TRBJ1-3
CASSLAGQLGTEAFF TGTGCCAGCAGCTTAGCGGGACAGCTGGGCACTGAAGCTTTCTTT few TRBV7-9 TRBD1 TRBJ1-1
CASSPPGANTGELFF TGCGCCAGCAGCCCCCCAGGGGCGAACACCGGGGAGCTGTTTTTT once TRBV4-1 NA TRBJ2-2
CASRTSGVYEQYF TGTGCCAGCCGGACTAGCGGGGTCTACGAGCAGTACTTC NA TRBV6-6 TRBD2 TRBJ2-7
CASSDSTTDTQYF TGTGCCAGCAGTGACTCGACCACAGATACGCAGTATTTT NA TRBV6-4 NA TRBJ2-3